This TCR beta chain appears in the sequencing data of a study of OX40 agonist ivuxolimab in advanced cancers. Whole-study context: Patients were dosed with the agonistic anti-OX40 (CD134) antibody ivuxolimab. Patients were roughly 87% male with ages about 23 to 80, mean 60.

Sequenced by immunoSEQ multiplex PCR; TCRdb stores in-frame clones only, minus some. The sample consists of about 66,000 clones, approximately 81% of them appearing once. Points on this clone: Its specificity is not known.

This CDR3 comprises 14 residues. Germline CDR1 and CDR2: ENHRY and SYGVKD. The ends were cut back, 2 bases at V and 5 bases at J, with 13 bases in the middle. General study points: Among the least clonally expanded were partial responders at 0.1-3.0 mg/kg. Normalized expansion of T-cell clones was also low for some nonresponders.

This clonotype originated in an adult with an advanced solid tumor such as melanoma, head and neck, liver or kidney cancer. This specimen consisted of CD4+ or CD8+ T cells sorted from blood, obtained in a trial of the OX40 agonist ivuxolimab. The V call is TRBV10-3, the J call TRBJ2-7; TRBD1 or TRBD2 may be the D gene (5 bases each). CDR3 DNA sequence: TGTGCCATCAGTGAGCCCCAGGGAGACCACGAGCAGTACTTC. Residues: CAISEPQGDHEQYF.